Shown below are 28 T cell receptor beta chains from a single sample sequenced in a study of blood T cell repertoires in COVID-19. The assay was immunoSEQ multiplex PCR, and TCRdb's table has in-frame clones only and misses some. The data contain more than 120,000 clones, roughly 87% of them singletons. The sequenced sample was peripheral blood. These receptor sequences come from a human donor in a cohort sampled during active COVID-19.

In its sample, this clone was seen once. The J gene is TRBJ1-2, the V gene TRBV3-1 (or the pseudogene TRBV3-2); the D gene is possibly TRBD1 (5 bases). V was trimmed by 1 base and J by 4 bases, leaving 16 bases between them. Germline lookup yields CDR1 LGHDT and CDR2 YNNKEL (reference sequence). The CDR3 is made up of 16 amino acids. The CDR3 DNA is TGTGCCAGCAGCCAAGGGCAGGGAGGGTCGGGCTATGGCTACACCTTC. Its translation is CASSQGQGGSGYGYTF.

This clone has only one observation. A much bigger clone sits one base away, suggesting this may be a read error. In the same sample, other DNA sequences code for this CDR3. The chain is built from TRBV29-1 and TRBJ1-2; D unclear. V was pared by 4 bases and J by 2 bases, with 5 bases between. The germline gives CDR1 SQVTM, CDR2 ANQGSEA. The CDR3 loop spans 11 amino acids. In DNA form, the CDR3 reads TGCAGCGTTGGAGCGAACTATGGCTACACCTTC. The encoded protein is CSVGANYGYTF.

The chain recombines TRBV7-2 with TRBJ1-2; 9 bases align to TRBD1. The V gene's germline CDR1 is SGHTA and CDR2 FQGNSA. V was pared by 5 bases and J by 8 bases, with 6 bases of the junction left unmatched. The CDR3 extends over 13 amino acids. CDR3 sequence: CASSPDRGGGYTF. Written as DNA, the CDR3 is TGTGCCAGCAGCCCGGACAGGGGTGGCGGCTACACCTTC.

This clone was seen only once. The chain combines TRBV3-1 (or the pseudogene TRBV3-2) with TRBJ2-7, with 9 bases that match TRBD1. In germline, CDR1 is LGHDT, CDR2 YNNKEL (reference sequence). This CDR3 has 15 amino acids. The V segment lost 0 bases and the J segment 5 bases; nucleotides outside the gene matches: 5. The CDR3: CASSQDWDRVNEQYF. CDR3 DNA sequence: TGTGCCAGCAGCCAAGATTGGGACAGGGTTAACGAGCAGTACTTC.

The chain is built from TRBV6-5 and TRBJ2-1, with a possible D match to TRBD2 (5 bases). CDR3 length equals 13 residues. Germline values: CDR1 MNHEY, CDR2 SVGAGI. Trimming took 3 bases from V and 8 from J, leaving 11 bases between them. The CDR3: CASSYRGLDEQFF. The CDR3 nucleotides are TGTGCCAGCAGTTATCGGGGTTTAGATGAGCAGTTCTTC.

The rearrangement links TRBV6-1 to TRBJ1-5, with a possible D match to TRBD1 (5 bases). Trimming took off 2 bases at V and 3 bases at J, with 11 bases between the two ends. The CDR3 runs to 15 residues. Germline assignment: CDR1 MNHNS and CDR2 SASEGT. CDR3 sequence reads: CASSEFATVNQPQHF. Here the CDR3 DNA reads TGTGCCAGCAGTGAATTTGCGACAGTCAATCAGCCCCAGCATTTT.

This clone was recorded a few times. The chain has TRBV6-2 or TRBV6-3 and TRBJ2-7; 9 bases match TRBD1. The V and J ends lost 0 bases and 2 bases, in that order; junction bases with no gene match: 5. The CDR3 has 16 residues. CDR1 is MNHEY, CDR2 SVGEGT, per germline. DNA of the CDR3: TGTGCCAGCAGTTACTCGCTGGACAGGGGCACCTACGAGCAGTACTTC. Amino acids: CASSYSLDRGTYEQYF.

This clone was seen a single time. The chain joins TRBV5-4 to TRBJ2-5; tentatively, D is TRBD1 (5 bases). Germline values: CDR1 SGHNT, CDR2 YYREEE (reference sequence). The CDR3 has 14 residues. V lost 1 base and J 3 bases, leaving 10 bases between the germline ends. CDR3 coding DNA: TGTGCCAGCAGCTTGCTTAACAGGAAAGAGACCCAGTACTTC. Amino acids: CASSLLNRKETQYF.

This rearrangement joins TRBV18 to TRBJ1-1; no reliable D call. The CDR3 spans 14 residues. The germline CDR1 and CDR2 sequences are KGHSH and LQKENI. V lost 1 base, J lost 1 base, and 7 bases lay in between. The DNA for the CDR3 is TGTGCCAGCTCACCACGGTCAGAGAACACTGAAGCTTTCTTT. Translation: CASSPRSENTEAFF.

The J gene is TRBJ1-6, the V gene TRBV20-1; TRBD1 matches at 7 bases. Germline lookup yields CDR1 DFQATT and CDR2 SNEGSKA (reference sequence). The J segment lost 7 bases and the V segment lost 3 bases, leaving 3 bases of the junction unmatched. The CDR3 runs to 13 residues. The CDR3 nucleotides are TGCAGTGCTAGTACCAGGGGGAATTCACCCCTCCACTTT. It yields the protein CSASTRGNSPLHF.

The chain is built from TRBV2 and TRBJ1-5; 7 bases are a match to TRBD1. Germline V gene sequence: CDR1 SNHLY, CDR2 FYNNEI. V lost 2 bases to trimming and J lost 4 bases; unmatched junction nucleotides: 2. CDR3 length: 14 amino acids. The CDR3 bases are TGTGCCAGCAGTGAACGGGACAGAAATCAGCCCCAGCATTTT. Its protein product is CASSERDRNQPQHF.

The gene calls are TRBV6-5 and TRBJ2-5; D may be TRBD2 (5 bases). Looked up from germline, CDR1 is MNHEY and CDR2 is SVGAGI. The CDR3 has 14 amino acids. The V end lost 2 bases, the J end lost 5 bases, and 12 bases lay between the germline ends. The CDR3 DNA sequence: TGTGCCAGCAGTTACCCGGGTACGGGGGAGACCCAGTACTTC. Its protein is CASSYPGTGETQYF.

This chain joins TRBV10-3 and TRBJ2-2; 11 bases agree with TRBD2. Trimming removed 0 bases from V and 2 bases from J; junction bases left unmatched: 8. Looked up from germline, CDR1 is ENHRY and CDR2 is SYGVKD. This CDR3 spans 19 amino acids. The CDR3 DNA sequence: TGTGCCATCAGTGAGTCTCGAGTGACTAGCGGGGTAAACACCGGGGAGCTGTTTTTT. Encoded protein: CAISESRVTSGVNTGELFF.

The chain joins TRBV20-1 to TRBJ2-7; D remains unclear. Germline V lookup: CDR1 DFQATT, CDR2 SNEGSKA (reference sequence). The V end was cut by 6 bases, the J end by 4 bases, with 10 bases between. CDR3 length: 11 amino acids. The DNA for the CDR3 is TGCAGTGCCCATCACAGTTACGAGCAGTACTTC. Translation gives CSAHHSYEQYF.

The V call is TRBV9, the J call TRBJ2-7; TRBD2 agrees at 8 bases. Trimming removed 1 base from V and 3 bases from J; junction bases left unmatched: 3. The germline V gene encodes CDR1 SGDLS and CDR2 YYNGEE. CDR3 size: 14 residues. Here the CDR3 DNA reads TGTGCCAGCAGCGTAAGCGGGGGATTCTACGAGCAGTACTTC. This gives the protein CASSVSGGFYEQYF.

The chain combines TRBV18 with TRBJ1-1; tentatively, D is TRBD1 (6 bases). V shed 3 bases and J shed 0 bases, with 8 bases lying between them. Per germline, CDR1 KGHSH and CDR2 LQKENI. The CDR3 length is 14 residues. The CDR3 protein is CASSPGGLNTEAFF. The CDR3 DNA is TGTGCCAGCTCACCGGGGGGGCTGAACACTGAAGCTTTCTTT.

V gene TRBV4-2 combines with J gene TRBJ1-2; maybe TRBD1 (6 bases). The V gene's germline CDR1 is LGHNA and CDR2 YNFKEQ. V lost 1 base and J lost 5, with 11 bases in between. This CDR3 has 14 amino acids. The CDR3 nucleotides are TGTGCCAGCAGCCAAGGTACAGGGCCGTATGGCTACACCTTC. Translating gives CASSQGTGPYGYTF.

CDR3 sequence reads: CASSLGGGGLNQPQHF. Here the CDR3 DNA reads TGTGCCAGCAGCTTAGGGGGCGGGGGGCTCAATCAGCCCCAGCATTTT. V is TRBV7-2 and J is TRBJ1-5, with D perhaps matching TRBD1 (6 bases). The CDR3 is made up of 16 amino acids. Trimming shortened V by 1 base and J by 3 bases, and 13 bases separated the two germline ends. The germline V gene encodes CDR1 SGHTA and CDR2 FQGNSA.

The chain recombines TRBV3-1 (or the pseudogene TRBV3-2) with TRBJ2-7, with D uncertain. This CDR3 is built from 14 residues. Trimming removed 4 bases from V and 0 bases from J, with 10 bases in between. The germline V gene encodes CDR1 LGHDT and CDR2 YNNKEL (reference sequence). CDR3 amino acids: CASSLELSSYEQYF. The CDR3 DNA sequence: TGTGCCAGCAGCCTAGAACTGAGCTCCTACGAGCAGTACTTC.

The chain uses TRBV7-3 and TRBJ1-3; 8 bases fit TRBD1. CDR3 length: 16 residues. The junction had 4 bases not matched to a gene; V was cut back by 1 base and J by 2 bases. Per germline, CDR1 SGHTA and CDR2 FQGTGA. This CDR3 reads CASSLMAGGTGNTIYF. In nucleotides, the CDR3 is TGTGCCAGCAGCTTAATGGCAGGGGGCACTGGAAACACCATATATTTT. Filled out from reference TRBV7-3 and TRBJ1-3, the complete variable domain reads GAGVSQTPSNKVTEKGKYVELRCDPISGHTALYWYRQSLGQGPEFLIYFQGTGAADDSGLPNDRFFAVRPEGSVSTLKIQRTERGDSAVYLCASSLMAGGTGNTIYFGEGSWLTVV.

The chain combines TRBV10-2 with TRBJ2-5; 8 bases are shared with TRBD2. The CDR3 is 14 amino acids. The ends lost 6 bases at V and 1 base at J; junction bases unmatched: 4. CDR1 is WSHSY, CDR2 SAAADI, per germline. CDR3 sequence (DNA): TGCGCCAGCAGATCGGGGGGGGGCCAAGAGACCCAGTACTTC. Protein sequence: CASRSGGGQETQYF.

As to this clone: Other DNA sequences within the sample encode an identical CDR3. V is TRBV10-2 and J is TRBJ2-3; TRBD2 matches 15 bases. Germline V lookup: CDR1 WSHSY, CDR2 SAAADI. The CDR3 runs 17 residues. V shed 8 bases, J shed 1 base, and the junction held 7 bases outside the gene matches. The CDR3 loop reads CASRRTSGGAGTDTQYF. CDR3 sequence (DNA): TGCGCCAGCCGCAGGACTAGCGGGGGGGCCGGCACAGATACGCAGTATTTT.

Here the CDR3 DNA reads TGTGCCAGCAGCTCACTCTTGAGCTCCTACGAGCAGTACTTC. This codes for CASSSLLSSYEQYF. V is TRBV11-2 and J is TRBJ2-7; D remains ambiguous. The germline V gene encodes CDR1 SGHAT and CDR2 FQNNGV. V was pared by 4 bases and J by 0 bases, with 10 bases between. This CDR3 spans 14 amino acids.

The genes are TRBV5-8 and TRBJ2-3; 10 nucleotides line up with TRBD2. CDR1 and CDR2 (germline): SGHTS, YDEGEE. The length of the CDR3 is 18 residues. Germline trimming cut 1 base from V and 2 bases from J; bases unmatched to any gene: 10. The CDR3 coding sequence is TGTGCCAGCAGCTTGCCCCCTTTGGGACTAGCGTTCACAGATACGCAGTATTTT. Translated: CASSLPPLGLAFTDTQYF.

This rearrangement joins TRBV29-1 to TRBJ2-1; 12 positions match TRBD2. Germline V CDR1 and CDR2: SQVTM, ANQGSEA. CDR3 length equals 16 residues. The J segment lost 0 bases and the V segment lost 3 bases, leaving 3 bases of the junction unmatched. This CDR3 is CSVERGLAGSYNEQFF. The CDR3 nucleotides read TGCAGCGTTGAGAGGGGACTAGCGGGCTCCTACAATGAGCAGTTCTTC.

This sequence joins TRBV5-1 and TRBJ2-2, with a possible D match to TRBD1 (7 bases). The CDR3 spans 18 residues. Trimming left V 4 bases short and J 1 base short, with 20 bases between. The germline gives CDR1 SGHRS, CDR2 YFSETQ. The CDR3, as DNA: TGCGCCAGCAGCCCTGCGGGACAGCTTCCACTGAACACCGGGGAGCTGTTTTTT. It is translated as CASSPAGQLPLNTGELFF.

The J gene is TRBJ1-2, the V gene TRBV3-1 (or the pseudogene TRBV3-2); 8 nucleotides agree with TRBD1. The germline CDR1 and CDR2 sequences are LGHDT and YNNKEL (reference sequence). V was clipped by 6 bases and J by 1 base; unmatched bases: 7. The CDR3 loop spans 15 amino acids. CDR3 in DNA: TGTGCCAGCAGTCTAGGACAGGGAGATAACTATGGCTACACCTTC. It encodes CASSLGQGDNYGYTF.

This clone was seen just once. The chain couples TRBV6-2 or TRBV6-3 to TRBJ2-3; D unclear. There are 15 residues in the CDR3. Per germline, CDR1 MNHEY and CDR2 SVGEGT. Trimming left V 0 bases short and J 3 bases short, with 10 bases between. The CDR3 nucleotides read TGTGCCAGCAGTTACTCGGGCGTAGAGACAGATACGCAGTATTTT. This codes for CASSYSGVETDTQYF.